The 3 T cell receptor beta chains listed next were all sequenced from one sample in a study of control samples from healthy donors and cancer patients. Generated by immunoSEQ multiplex PCR, the TCRdb table keeps only in-frame clones and is missing some. Among 230,000 or so clones listed, about 93% were seen once. The sequencing input was blood. The receptors stem from a man aged 50 to 59 in good health.

This clone was seen just once. V usage is TRBV18 and J usage is TRBJ1-2; D is ambiguous. This CDR3 is built from 13 residues. Germline assignment: CDR1 KGHSH and CDR2 LQKENI. The V end was cut by 6 bases, the J end by 5 bases, with 13 bases between. CDR3 DNA: TGTGCCAGCTCTGAGAGTGGCATATATGGCTACACCTTC. This gives the protein CASSESGIYGYTF.

V and J are TRBV12-3 or TRBV12-4 and TRBJ1-2; possible D gene TRBD1, 5 bases. This CDR3 has 13 residues. The V end was cut by 8 bases, the J end by 0 bases, with 10 bases between. The CDR3 protein is CASGVTANYGYTF. The DNA for the CDR3 is TGTGCCAGCGGGGTGACAGCTAACTATGGCTACACCTTC.

This rearrangement joins TRBV28 to TRBJ1-5; TRBD1 agrees at 8 bases. The germline V gene has CDR1 MDHEN and CDR2 SYDVKM. The trim removed 5 bases at V and 15 bases at J, leaving 18 bases unmatched. The CDR3 has 15 residues. CDR3 bases: TGTGCCAGCAGTCCCGTTCGGACAGGGAAAAATTTTCGGCATTTT. It codes for CASSPVRTGKNFRHF.